This T cell receptor beta chain is drawn from a study of patients and donors after allogeneic stem cell transplantation. One entry per CDR3 protein results from TCRdb running MiXCR on the RT-PCR reads. Among about 87,000 distinct CDR3 sequences, about 5% were seen once, and the ten largest hold 2.5% to 3%. This clonotype appeared a few times. The CDR3 covers 15 residues. V lost 3 bases and J 0 bases, leaving 12 bases between the germline ends. The germline V gene encodes CDR1 LNHDA and CDR2 SQIVND (reference sequence). The TCR sequence derives from a human donor who was either an allogeneic HSCT recipient or a stem cell or donor lymphocyte infusion donor (not recorded which). It is not recorded whose cells these are; they may come from a transplant donor. This chain joins TRBV19 and TRBJ2-7; D is perhaps TRBD1 (5 bases). The source material was blood, either unsorted or a sorted T cell fraction (not recorded which). The CDR3 sequence: CASSIRQGSSYEQYF. The CDR3 nucleotides are TGTGCCAGTAGTATCAGGCAGGGAAGCTCCTACGAGCAGTACTTC.